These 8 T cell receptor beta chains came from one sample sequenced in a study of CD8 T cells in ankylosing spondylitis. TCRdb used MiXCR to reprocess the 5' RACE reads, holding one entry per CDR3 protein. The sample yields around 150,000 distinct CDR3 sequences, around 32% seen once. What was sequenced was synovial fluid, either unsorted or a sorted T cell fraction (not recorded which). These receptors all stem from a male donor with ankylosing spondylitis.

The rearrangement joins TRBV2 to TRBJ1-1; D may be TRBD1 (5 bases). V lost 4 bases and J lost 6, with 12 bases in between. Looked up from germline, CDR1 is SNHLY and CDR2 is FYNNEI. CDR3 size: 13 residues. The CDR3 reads CASSAGRRSEAFF. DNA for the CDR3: TGTGCCAGCAGTGCAGGGAGGAGGTCTGAAGCTTTCTTT.

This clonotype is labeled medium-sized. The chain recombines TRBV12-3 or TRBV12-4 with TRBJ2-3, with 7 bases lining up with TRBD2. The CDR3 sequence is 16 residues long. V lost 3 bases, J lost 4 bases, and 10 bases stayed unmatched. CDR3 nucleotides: TGTGCCAGCAGTTTGGAGCGGGGCCACCAGGCAGATACGCAGTATTTT. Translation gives CASSLERGHQADTQYF.

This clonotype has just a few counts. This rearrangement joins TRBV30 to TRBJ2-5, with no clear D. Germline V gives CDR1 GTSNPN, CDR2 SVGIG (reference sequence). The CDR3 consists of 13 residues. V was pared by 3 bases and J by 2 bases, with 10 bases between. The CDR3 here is CAWRGGFQETQYF. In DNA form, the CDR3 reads TGTGCCTGGAGAGGCGGTTTTCAAGAGACCCAGTACTTC.

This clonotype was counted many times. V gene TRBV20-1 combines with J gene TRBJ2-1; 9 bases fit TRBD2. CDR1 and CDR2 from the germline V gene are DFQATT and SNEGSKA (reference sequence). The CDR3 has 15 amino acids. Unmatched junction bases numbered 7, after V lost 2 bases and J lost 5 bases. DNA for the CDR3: TGCAGTGCTAGATGGCGGCTAGCGGGAAACAATGAGCAGTTCTTC. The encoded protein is CSARWRLAGNNEQFF.

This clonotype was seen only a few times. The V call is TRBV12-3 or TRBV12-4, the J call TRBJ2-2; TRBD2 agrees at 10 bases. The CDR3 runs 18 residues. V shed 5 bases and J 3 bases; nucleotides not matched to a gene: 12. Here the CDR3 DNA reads TGTGCCAGCAGTCCATCAACGAGCGGGAGGGCCCACACCGGGGAGCTGTTTTTT. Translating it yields CASSPSTSGRAHTGELFF.

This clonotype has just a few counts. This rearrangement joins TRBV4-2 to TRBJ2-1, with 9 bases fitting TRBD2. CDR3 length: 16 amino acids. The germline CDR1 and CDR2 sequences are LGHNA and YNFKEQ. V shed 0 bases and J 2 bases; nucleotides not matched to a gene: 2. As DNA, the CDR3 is TGTGCCAGCAGCCAAGAAGCGGGGGGAACCTACAATGAGCAGTTCTTC. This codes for CASSQEAGGTYNEQFF.

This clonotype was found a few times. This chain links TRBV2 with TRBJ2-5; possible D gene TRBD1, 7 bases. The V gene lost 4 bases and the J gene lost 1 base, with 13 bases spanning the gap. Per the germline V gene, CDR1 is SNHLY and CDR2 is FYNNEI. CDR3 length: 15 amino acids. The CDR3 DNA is TGTGCCAGCAGTGCGGTGCAGGGGGGCCAAGAGACCCAGTACTTC. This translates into CASSAVQGGQETQYF.

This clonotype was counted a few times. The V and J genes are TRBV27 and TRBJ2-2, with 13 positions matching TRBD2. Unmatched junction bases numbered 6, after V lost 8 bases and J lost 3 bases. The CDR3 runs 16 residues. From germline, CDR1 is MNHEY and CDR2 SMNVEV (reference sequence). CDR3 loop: CASGTSGVPHTGELFF. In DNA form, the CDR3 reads TGTGCCAGCGGGACTAGCGGGGTACCCCACACCGGGGAGCTGTTTTTT.